Below, one TCR beta chain is given with its context. Each donor's blood draw was roughly 10 milliliters of peripheral blood. Isolation yielded PBMCs, at least 7 million per sample, in every case. This entry belongs to a study of blood T cells in healthy people across ages. CDR1 PRHDT and CDR2 FYEKMQ come from the germline V gene (reference sequence). V lost 5 bases to trimming and J lost 2 bases, with 13 bases between them. This CDR3 is 16 amino acids long. Using a J-beta primer mix together with a sample-barcoded 5' primer, a second PCR was run for about 6 to 11 cycles. TCRdb itself ran the 5' RACE reads through MiXCR, one entry per CDR3 protein. The table has 780,000 or so distinct CDR3 sequences, approximately 53% seen once.

The rearrangement joins TRBV13 to TRBJ2-6, with D hard to call. This TCR was sampled from a man at least 80 years old in good health. The specimen was blood. The CDR3 coding sequence is TGTGCCAGCAGCCGTTGGGCCCAGACTGGGGCCAACGTCCTGACTTTC. Protein: CASSRWAQTGANVLTF.